This TCR beta chain is drawn from a study of T cells in tuberculosis. No alpha-beta pairing information exists for these sequences. Sequencing used immunoSEQ multiplex PCR; TCRdb keeps in-frame clones, though not all of them. In the table there are roughly 61,000 clones, approximately 85% of which are singletons. The germline V gene has CDR1 SGHRS and CDR2 YFSETQ. The CDR3 totals 13 residues. V was pared by 0 bases and J by 4 bases, with 7 bases between. After thawing and overnight rest, PBMC were stained with GMM-loaded CD1B tetramer, viability dye and anti-CD3 for sorting. C32 glucose monomycolate from Rhodococcus equi was loaded onto the CD1B tetramers. Tetramer-sorted PBMC had been CD14 monocyte-depleted before freezing.

This TCR came from an adult woman with latent tuberculosis. The V gene is TRBV5-1, the J gene TRBJ2-5; the D is unclear. Material: CD1b-GMM tetramer-negative cells sorted from PBMCs. CDR3 bases: TGCGCCAGCAGCTTGGGCTGGGCAGAGACCCAGTACTTC. It encodes CASSLGWAETQYF.